This T cell receptor beta chain was obtained from a study of identical twins. Study-level findings and limits: Sequences that were out-of-frame, alpha and twin-shared displayed an excess of low generation probability.

This clonotype has only a few counts. Its antigen is as yet unknown. A single record per CDR3 protein comes from TCRdb applying MiXCR to the 5' RACE reads. Of 400,000 to 550,000 distinct CDR3 sequences in the sample, approximately 24% were seen once. Healthy Caucasians, and only they, were the donors. The V gene lost 7 bases and the J gene lost 4 bases, with 17 bases spanning the gap. Germline V lookup: CDR1 DFQATT, CDR2 SNEGSKA (reference sequence). The CDR3 loop spans 13 amino acids. Another study also made use of these data, one on T cells expressing NK-cell markers. As reported in that work: Several donors likewise had their CD3+CD56-NKG2C+ fraction led by these clonotypes.

The sequencing input was CD4+ T cells sorted from blood. This TCR came from a woman younger than 35 in good health. The V and J genes are TRBV20-1 and TRBJ2-7; D gene unclear. The CDR3: CSVQYLPLYEQYF. CDR3 sequence (DNA): TGCAGTGTCCAGTATCTCCCTCTATACGAGCAGTACTTC.